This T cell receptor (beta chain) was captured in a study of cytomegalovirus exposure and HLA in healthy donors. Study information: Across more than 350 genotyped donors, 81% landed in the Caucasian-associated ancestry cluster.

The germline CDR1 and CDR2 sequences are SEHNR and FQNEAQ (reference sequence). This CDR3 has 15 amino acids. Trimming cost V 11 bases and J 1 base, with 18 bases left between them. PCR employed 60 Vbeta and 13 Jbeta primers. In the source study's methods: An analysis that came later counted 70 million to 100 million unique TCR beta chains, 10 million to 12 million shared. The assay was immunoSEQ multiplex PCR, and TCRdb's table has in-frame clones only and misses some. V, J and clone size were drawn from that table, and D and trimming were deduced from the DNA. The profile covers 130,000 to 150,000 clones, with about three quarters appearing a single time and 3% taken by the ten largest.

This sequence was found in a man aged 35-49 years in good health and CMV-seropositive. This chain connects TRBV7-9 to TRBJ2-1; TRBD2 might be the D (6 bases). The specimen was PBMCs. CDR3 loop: CAPSASVDSYNEQFF. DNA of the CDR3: TGTGCCCCTTCGGCTAGCGTAGATTCCTACAATGAGCAGTTCTTC.